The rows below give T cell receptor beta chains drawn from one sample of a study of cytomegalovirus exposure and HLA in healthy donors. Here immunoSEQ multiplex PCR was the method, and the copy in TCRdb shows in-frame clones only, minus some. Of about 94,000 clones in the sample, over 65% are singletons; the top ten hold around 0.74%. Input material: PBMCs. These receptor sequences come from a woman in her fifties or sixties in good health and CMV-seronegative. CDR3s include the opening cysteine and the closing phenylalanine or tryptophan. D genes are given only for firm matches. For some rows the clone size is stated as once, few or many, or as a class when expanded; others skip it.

CDR3 protein: CASSSYQGSYGYTF
CDR3 DNA: TGTGCCAGCAGCTCCTATCAGGGGAGTTATGGCTACACCTTC
D gene: .
CDR3 length: 14
J gene: TRBJ1-2
V gene: TRBV7-8
clone size: .

CDR3 protein: CASSPEGQLIPNEKLFF
CDR3 DNA: TGTGCCAGCAGCCCGGAGGGACAGCTAATACCCAATGAAAAACTGTTTTTT
D gene: TRBD1
CDR3 length: 17
J gene: TRBJ1-4
V gene: TRBV5-6
clone size: .

CDR3 protein: CASSLGLASSYEQYF
CDR3 DNA: TGTGCCAGCAGCTTGGGACTAGCGAGCTCCTACGAGCAGTACTTC
D gene: TRBD2
CDR3 length: 15
J gene: TRBJ2-7
V gene: TRBV5-6
clone size: .

CDR3 protein: CASSLQLQGAYTEAFF
CDR3 DNA: TGTGCCAGCAGCTTACAACTACAGGGGGCTTACACTGAAGCTTTCTTT
D gene: TRBD1
CDR3 length: 16
J gene: TRBJ1-1
V gene: TRBV7-9
clone size: .

CDR3 protein: CASSLVTQGGHEQYF
CDR3 DNA: TGTGCCAGCAGCTTAGTTACCCAGGGGGGACACGAGCAGTACTTC
D gene: .
CDR3 length: 15
J gene: TRBJ2-7
V gene: TRBV7-2
clone size: few

CDR3 protein: CASSLFQGSYNSPLHF
CDR3 DNA: TGTGCCAGCAGCTTGTTTCAGGGTTCTTATAATTCACCCCTCCACTTT
D gene: .
CDR3 length: 16
J gene: TRBJ1-6
V gene: TRBV5-6
clone size: .

CDR3 protein: CASSLGTGTLTEAFF
CDR3 DNA: TGTGCCAGCAGCCTCGGGACAGGGACGTTAACTGAAGCTTTCTTT
D gene: TRBD1
CDR3 length: 15
J gene: TRBJ1-1
V gene: TRBV7-6
clone size: .

CDR3 protein: CSVEETGHYSYEQYF
CDR3 DNA: TGCAGCGTTGAAGAAACAGGCCACTACTCCTACGAGCAGTACTTC
D gene: .
CDR3 length: 15
J gene: TRBJ2-7
V gene: TRBV29-1
clone size: once

CDR3 protein: CASSLTMDSPVETQYF
CDR3 DNA: TGTGCCAGCAGCTTAACCATGGACTCCCCGGTGGAGACCCAGTACTTC
D gene: .
CDR3 length: 16
J gene: TRBJ2-5
V gene: TRBV7-9
clone size: .

CDR3 protein: CASSYSINSNTEAFF
CDR3 DNA: TGTGCCAGCAGTTACTCGATTAACTCCAACACTGAAGCTTTCTTT
D gene: .
CDR3 length: 15
J gene: TRBJ1-1
V gene: TRBV6-5
clone size: once

CDR3 protein: CASSLLGVAGETQYF
CDR3 DNA: TGTGCCAGCAGTTTATTGGGGGTAGCGGGGGAGACCCAGTACTTC
D gene: TRBD2
CDR3 length: 15
J gene: TRBJ2-5
V gene: TRBV27
clone size: .

CDR3 protein: CASSFGAGSTDTQYF
CDR3 DNA: TGTGCCAGTAGCTTTGGGGCCGGGAGCACAGATACGCAGTATTTT
D gene: .
CDR3 length: 15
J gene: TRBJ2-3
V gene: TRBV19
clone size: .

CDR3 protein: CASSSPMTGSPLHF
CDR3 DNA: TGTGCCAGCAGCTCTCCGATGACAGGTTCACCCCTCCACTTT
D gene: .
CDR3 length: 14
J gene: TRBJ1-6
V gene: TRBV7-8
clone size: .

CDR3 protein: CASSVVGRREQFF
CDR3 DNA: TGTGCCAGCAGCGTAGTGGGGCGTCGGGAGCAGTTCTTC
D gene: .
CDR3 length: 13
J gene: TRBJ2-1
V gene: TRBV9
clone size: .

CDR3 protein: CASSRDSNTEAFF
CDR3 DNA: TGTGCCAGCTCAAGGGACAGCAACACTGAAGCTTTCTTT
D gene: TRBD1
CDR3 length: 13
J gene: TRBJ1-1
V gene: TRBV18
clone size: .

CDR3 protein: CATSRDRDRARAFF
CDR3 DNA: TGTGCCACCAGCAGAGATCGAGACAGGGCGAGAGCTTTCTTT
D gene: TRBD1
CDR3 length: 14
J gene: TRBJ1-1
V gene: TRBV15
clone size: .

CDR3 protein: CASSPLGAGTYEQYF
CDR3 DNA: TGTGCCAGCAGTCCCTTGGGAGCGGGGACCTACGAGCAGTACTTC
D gene: TRBD2
CDR3 length: 15
J gene: TRBJ2-7
V gene: TRBV2
clone size: .

CDR3 protein: CASCQIKDSYNSPLHF
CDR3 DNA: TGTGCCAGTTGTCAGATAAAAGACAGTTATAATTCACCCCTCCACTTT
D gene: .
CDR3 length: 16
J gene: TRBJ1-6
V gene: TRBV19
clone size: .

CDR3 protein: CASSLVAGEGGGELFF
CDR3 DNA: TGTGCCAGCAGCTTAGTAGCAGGGGAGGGTGGCGGGGAGCTGTTTTTT
D gene: .
CDR3 length: 16
J gene: TRBJ2-2
V gene: TRBV7-2
clone size: .

CDR3 protein: CASSGQTGDYGYTF
CDR3 DNA: TGTGCCAGCAGCGGACAGACAGGGGACTATGGCTACACCTTC
D gene: TRBD1
CDR3 length: 14
J gene: TRBJ1-2
V gene: TRBV7-9
clone size: .

CDR3 protein: CASIPPQGNYGYTF
CDR3 DNA: TGTGCCAGCATCCCTCCGCAGGGCAACTATGGCTACACCTTC
D gene: .
CDR3 length: 14
J gene: TRBJ1-2
V gene: TRBV12-1
clone size: .

CDR3 protein: CASSQAGGASYEQYF
CDR3 DNA: TGTGCCAGCTCCCAAGCGGGTGGGGCTTCCTACGAGCAGTACTTC
D gene: .
CDR3 length: 15
J gene: TRBJ2-7
V gene: TRBV18
clone size: .

CDR3 protein: CASSPGLFEETQYF
CDR3 DNA: TGCGCCAGCAGCCCGGGACTTTTCGAAGAGACCCAGTACTTC
D gene: .
CDR3 length: 14
J gene: TRBJ2-5
V gene: TRBV4-1
clone size: few

CDR3 protein: CASSLGRGLNQPQHF
CDR3 DNA: TGTGCCAGCAGCTTAGGAAGGGGTCTCAATCAGCCCCAGCATTTT
D gene: .
CDR3 length: 15
J gene: TRBJ1-5
V gene: TRBV7-6
clone size: .

CDR3 protein: CSVERLLSTDTQYF
CDR3 DNA: TGCAGCGTTGAAAGACTCCTAAGCACAGATACGCAGTATTTT
D gene: .
CDR3 length: 14
J gene: TRBJ2-3
V gene: TRBV29-1
clone size: .

CDR3 protein: CASSQRQMNTEAFF
CDR3 DNA: TGCGCCAGCAGCCAGCGACAGATGAACACTGAAGCTTTCTTT
D gene: .
CDR3 length: 14
J gene: TRBJ1-1
V gene: TRBV4-3
clone size: .

CDR3 protein: CASSSSEVYGYTF
CDR3 DNA: TGTGCCAGCAGCTCCAGCGAGGTCTATGGCTACACCTTC
D gene: .
CDR3 length: 13
J gene: TRBJ1-2
V gene: TRBV5-6
clone size: .

CDR3 protein: CASSQLLAGGPETQYF
CDR3 DNA: TGTGCCAGCAGCCAACTGCTAGCGGGGGGGCCGGAGACCCAGTACTTC
D gene: TRBD2
CDR3 length: 16
J gene: TRBJ2-5
V gene: TRBV16
clone size: .

CDR3 protein: CASKEADVNTGELFF
CDR3 DNA: TGCGCCAGCAAGGAGGCGGATGTGAACACCGGGGAGCTGTTTTTT
D gene: .
CDR3 length: 15
J gene: TRBJ2-2
V gene: TRBV5-1
clone size: .

CDR3 protein: CASSQPGWNEQYF
CDR3 DNA: TGTGCCAGCAGCCAACCAGGGTGGAACGAGCAGTACTTC
D gene: .
CDR3 length: 13
J gene: TRBJ2-7
V gene: TRBV7-9
clone size: .

CDR3 protein: CASSLMGQGDDTEAFF
CDR3 DNA: TGTGCCAGCAGTTTAATGGGACAGGGAGATGACACTGAAGCTTTCTTT
D gene: TRBD1
CDR3 length: 16
J gene: TRBJ1-1
V gene: TRBV28
clone size: .

CDR3 protein: CASSAWGAQNEQFF
CDR3 DNA: TGTGCCAGCAGCGCCTGGGGAGCACAGAATGAGCAGTTCTTC
D gene: .
CDR3 length: 14
J gene: TRBJ2-1
V gene: TRBV9
clone size: .

CDR3 protein: CASSQGFQGALMNEQYF
CDR3 DNA: TGCGCCAGCAGCCAGGGTTTTCAGGGGGCCCTAATGAACGAGCAGTACTTC
D gene: TRBD1
CDR3 length: 17
J gene: TRBJ2-7
V gene: TRBV4-3
clone size: .

CDR3 protein: CASSSPLAGANEQFF
CDR3 DNA: TGTGCCAGCAGCTCCCCACTAGCGGGAGCCAATGAGCAGTTCTTC
D gene: TRBD2
CDR3 length: 15
J gene: TRBJ2-1
V gene: TRBV5-4
clone size: .

CDR3 protein: CASRPGGAYYEQYF
CDR3 DNA: TGCGCCAGCAGGCCAGGGGGCGCTTACTACGAGCAGTACTTC
D gene: TRBD1
CDR3 length: 14
J gene: TRBJ2-7
V gene: TRBV5-1
clone size: .

CDR3 protein: CSVDPDSNEQFF
CDR3 DNA: TGCAGCGTTGATCCAGACTCCAATGAGCAGTTCTTC
D gene: .
CDR3 length: 12
J gene: TRBJ2-1
V gene: TRBV29-1
clone size: .

CDR3 protein: CASSDWPYNEQFF
CDR3 DNA: TGTGCCAGCAGTGATTGGCCCTACAATGAGCAGTTCTTC
D gene: .
CDR3 length: 13
J gene: TRBJ2-1
V gene: TRBV6-1
clone size: .

CDR3 protein: CASSTTDRGLVEQYF
CDR3 DNA: TGTGCCAGCAGCACGACTGACAGGGGGCTAGTCGAGCAGTACTTC
D gene: TRBD1
CDR3 length: 15
J gene: TRBJ2-7
V gene: TRBV11-2
clone size: .

CDR3 protein: CASSRARGEKLFF
CDR3 DNA: TGTGCCAGCAGCCGGGCCCGTGGTGAAAAACTGTTTTTT
D gene: .
CDR3 length: 13
J gene: TRBJ1-4
V gene: TRBV14
clone size: .

CDR3 protein: CASSPSGQEGTEAFF
CDR3 DNA: TGCGCCAGCAGCCCTTCGGGACAGGAGGGAACTGAAGCTTTCTTT
D gene: TRBD1
CDR3 length: 15
J gene: TRBJ1-1
V gene: TRBV5-1
clone size: .

CDR3 protein: CASAGLRYEQYF
CDR3 DNA: TGTGCCAGCGCGGGACTGCGATACGAGCAGTACTTC
D gene: .
CDR3 length: 12
J gene: TRBJ2-7
V gene: TRBV18
clone size: .

CDR3 protein: CASTPPGGSYEQYF
CDR3 DNA: TGTGCCAGCACCCCCCCAGGGGGGAGCTACGAGCAGTACTTC
D gene: .
CDR3 length: 14
J gene: TRBJ2-7
V gene: TRBV6-5
clone size: .